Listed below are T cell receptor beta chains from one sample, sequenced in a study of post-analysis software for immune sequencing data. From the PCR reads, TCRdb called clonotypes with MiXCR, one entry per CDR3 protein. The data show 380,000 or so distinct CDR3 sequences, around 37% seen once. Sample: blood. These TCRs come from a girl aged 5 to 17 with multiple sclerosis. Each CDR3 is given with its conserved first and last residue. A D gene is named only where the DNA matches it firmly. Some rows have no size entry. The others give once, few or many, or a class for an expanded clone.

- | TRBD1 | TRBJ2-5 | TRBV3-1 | CASSQDPDRGETQYF | TGTGCCAGCAGCCAAGATCCCGACAGGGGGGAGACCCAGTACTTC
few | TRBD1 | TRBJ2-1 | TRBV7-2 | CASSQRQGGNEQFF | TGTGCCAGCAGCCAACGACAGGGGGGCAATGAGCAGTTCTTC
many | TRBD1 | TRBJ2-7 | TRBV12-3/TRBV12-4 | CASSFRDRAPYEQYF | TGTGCCAGCAGTTTCCGGGACAGGGCACCCTACGAGCAGTACTTC
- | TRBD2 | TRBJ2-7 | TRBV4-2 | CASSPEGSGGAYEQYF | TGTGCCAGCAGCCCAGAGGGTAGCGGGGGGGCCTACGAGCAGTACTTC
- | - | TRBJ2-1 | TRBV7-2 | CASSLWGGLYNEQFF | TGTGCCAGCAGCTTATGGGGGGGCCTCTACAATGAACAGTTCTTC
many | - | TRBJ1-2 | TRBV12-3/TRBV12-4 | CASGGRGSYGYTF | TGTGCTAGCGGAGGCAGGGGAAGCTATGGCTACACCTTC
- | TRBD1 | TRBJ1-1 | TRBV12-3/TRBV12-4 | CASSFGTGPEAFF | TGTGCCAGCAGTTTTGGGACAGGACCTGAAGCTTTCTTT
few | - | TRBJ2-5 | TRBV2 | CASTPSGGKETQYF | TGTGCCAGCACCCCCTCAGGGGGGAAAGAGACCCAGTACTTC
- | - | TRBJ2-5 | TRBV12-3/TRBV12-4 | CASSPRLQGLKTQYF | TGTGCCAGCAGTCCCCGGTTGCAGGGATTAAAGACCCAGTACTTC
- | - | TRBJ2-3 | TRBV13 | CASSLTANTDTQYF | TGTGCCAGCAGCTTAACGGCCAACACAGATACGCAGTATTTT
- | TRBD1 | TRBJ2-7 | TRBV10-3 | CAISRTGDIETYEQYF | TGTGCCATCAGTAGGACAGGCGATATAGAAACCTACGAGCAGTACTTC
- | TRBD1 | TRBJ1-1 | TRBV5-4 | CASSLGDRDTEAFF | TGTGCCAGCAGCTTAGGGGACAGGGACACTGAAGCTTTCTTT
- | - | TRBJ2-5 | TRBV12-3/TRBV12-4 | CASSSGEETQYF | TGTGCCAGCTCTTCCGGGGAAGAGACCCAGTACTTC
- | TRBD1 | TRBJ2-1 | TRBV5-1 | CASSLGQGALSSYNEQFF | TGCGCCAGCAGCTTGGGACAGGGGGCGTTGAGCTCCTACAATGAGCAGTTCTTC
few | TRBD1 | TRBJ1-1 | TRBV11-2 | CASSLGQGALTEAFF | TGTGCCAGCAGCTTAGGACAGGGGGCGCTTACTGAAGCTTTCTTT
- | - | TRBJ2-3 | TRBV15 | CATSRVARRGTDTQYF | TGTGCCACCAGCAGAGTGGCCCGGAGGGGTACAGATACGCAGTATTTT
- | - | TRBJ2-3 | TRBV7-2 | CASSSLPGGNTDTQYF | TGTGCCAGCAGCTCCCTGCCCGGGGGCAACACAGATACGCAGTATTTT
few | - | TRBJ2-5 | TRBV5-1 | CASSFRWAAQETQYF | TGCGCCAGCAGCTTTCGTTGGGCGGCGCAAGAGACCCAGTACTTC
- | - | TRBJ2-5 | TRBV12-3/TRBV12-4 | CASSFTVNNQETQYF | TGTGCCAGCAGTTTTACAGTGAACAACCAAGAGACCCAGTACTTC
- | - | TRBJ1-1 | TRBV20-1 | CSASVRITEAFF | TGCAGTGCTAGTGTGCGGATCACTGAAGCTTTCTTT
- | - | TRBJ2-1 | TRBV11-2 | CASRRDYNEQFF | TGTGCCAGCAGGCGCGACTACAATGAGCAGTTCTTC
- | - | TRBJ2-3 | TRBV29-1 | CSVDLGRDTQYF | TGCAGCGTTGATTTGGGGAGGGATACGCAGTATTTT
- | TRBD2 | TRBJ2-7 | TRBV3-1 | CASSLRASGDEQYF | TGTGCCAGCAGCCTAAGGGCTAGCGGGGACGAGCAGTACTTC
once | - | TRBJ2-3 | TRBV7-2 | CASSLRYDGGTDTQYF | TGTGCCAGCAGCTTGAGGTACGACGGGGGAACAGATACGCAGTATTTT
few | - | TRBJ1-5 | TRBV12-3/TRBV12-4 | CASSLEDQPQHF | TGTGCCAGCAGTTTGGAAGATCAGCCCCAGCATTTT
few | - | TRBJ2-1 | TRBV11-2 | CASSNRSRTYNEQFF | TGTGCCAGCAGCAACAGGTCTAGGACCTACAATGAGCAGTTCTTC
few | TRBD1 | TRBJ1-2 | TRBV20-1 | CSALTGTDYGYTF | TGCAGTGCTTTGACCGGGACAGATTATGGCTACACCTTC
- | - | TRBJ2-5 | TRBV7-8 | CASSLARVAEETQYF | TGTGCCAGCAGCTTAGCGCGGGTAGCCGAGGAGACCCAGTACTTC
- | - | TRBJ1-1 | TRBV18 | CASSPPPWGTEAFF | TGTGCCAGCTCACCACCTCCGTGGGGTACTGAAGCTTTCTTT
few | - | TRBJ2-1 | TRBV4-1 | CASSPFASGANEQFF | TGCGCCAGCAGCCCGTTCGCGTCAGGGGCCAATGAGCAGTTCTTC
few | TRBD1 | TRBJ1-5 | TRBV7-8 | CASSPTRDRFYNQPQHF | TGTGCCAGCAGCCCTACCCGGGACAGGTTTTACAATCAGCCCCAGCATTTT
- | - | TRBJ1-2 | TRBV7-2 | CASSLTPEGGYTF | TGTGCCAGCAGCTTAACACCTGAGGGTGGCTACACCTTC
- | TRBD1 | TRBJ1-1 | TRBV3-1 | CASSSGQLGNTEAFF | TGTGCCAGCAGCTCGGGACAGCTGGGGAACACTGAAGCTTTCTTT
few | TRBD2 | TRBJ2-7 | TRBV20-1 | CSAGIAGGPYEQYF | TGCAGTGCTGGGATAGCGGGGGGCCCATACGAGCAGTACTTC
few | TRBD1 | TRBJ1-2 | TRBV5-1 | CASSLDNRQGAHGYTF | TGCGCCAGCAGCTTGGACAATCGACAGGGAGCGCATGGCTACACCTTC
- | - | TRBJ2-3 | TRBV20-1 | CSAPGPYYTDTQYF | TGCAGTGCCCCAGGGCCCTACTACACAGATACGCAGTATTTT
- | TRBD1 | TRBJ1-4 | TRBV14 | CASSVRKGAGTGDEKLFF | TGTGCCAGCAGCGTACGAAAAGGCGCCGGGACAGGGGATGAAAAACTGTTTTTT
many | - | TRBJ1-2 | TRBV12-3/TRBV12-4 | CASSTRRGVSGYTF | TGTGCCAGCAGTACTCGTCGAGGGGTTAGTGGCTACACCTTC
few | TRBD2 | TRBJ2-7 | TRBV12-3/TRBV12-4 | CASSSKSPMERDYEQYF | TGTGCCAGCAGTTCTAAGTCCCCCATGGAGCGGGACTACGAGCAGTACTTC
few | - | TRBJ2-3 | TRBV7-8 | CASSFVRGAQYF | TGTGCCAGCAGCTTCGTGAGGGGTGCGCAGTATTTT
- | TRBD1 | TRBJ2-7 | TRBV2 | CTSRPGLLLGTESYEQYF | TGTACCAGCAGGCCCGGCCTACTCCTCGGGACAGAATCCTACGAGCAGTACTTC
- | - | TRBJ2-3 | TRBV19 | CASSIDHGRTDTQYF | TGTGCCAGTAGTATAGATCACGGCCGCACAGATACGCAGTATTTT
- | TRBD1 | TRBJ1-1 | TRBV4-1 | CASSEGTGGANTEAFF | TGCGCCAGCAGCGAGGGGACAGGGGGCGCGAACACTGAAGCTTTCTTT
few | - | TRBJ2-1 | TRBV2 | CASRRYPGREQFF | TGTGCCAGCAGGAGATACCCCGGTCGAGAGCAGTTCTTC
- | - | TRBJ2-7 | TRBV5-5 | CASSFLTLSSYEQYF | TGTGCCAGCAGCTTTCTGACATTGAGCTCCTACGAGCAGTACTTC
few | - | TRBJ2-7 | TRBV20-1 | CSAPSDLIREQYF | TGCAGTGCCCCATCAGACTTAATACGCGAGCAGTACTTC
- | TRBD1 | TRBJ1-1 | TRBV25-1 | CASSGYRGRNTEAFF | TGTGCCAGCAGTGGATACAGGGGGCGGAACACTGAAGCTTTCTTT
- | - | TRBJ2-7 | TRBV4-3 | CASSQGPGSGLQYF | TGCGCCAGCAGCCAGGGGCCGGGTAGCGGCCTTCAGTACTTC
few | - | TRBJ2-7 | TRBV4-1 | CSSSQAQGAYEQYF | TGCTCCAGCAGCCAAGCACAGGGAGCCTACGAGCAGTACTTC
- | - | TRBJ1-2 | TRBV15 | CATSRGTDYDYGYTF | TGTGCCACCAGCAGAGGGACAGATTACGACTATGGCTACACCTTC
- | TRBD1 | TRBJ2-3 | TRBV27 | CASSWAGRGPSDTQYF | TGTGCCAGCAGCTGGGCCGGAAGGGGGCCCTCTGATACGCAGTATTTT
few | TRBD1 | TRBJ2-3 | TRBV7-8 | CASSERTGNSDTQYF | TGTGCCAGCAGCGAAAGGACAGGGAATTCCGATACGCAGTATTTT
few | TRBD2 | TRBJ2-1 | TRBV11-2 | CASSLVSFRGGDEQFF | TGTGCCAGCAGCTTAGTCTCCTTTCGGGGGGGCGATGAGCAGTTCTTC
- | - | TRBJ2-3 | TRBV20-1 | CSAPGTIDTQYF | TGCAGTGCCCCCGGGACCATAGATACGCAGTATTTT
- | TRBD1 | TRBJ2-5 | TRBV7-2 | CASSLGSGGFETQYF | TGTGCCAGCAGCTTAGGGTCAGGGGGATTTGAGACCCAGTACTTC